Following are 18 T cell receptor beta chains from one sample sequenced in a study of CD8+ T cells in alopecia areata. As the sequencing template, cDNA was produced by extracting RNA and reverse transcribing it. Method: immunoSEQ multiplex PCR; TCRdb's copy keeps in-frame clones and lacks some. In the table there are over 200,000 clones, approximately 61% of which are singletons. The sequencing here drew on CD4+ T cells sorted from blood, taken at week 0. The receptors here all came from a human donor with alopecia areata.

This clone has a handful of counts. The chain employs TRBV29-1 and TRBJ1-2; D remains unclear. Germline CDR1 reads SQVTM; CDR2 reads ANQGSEA. The CDR3 totals 13 residues. The germline V and J ends were trimmed by 6 bases and 3 bases, with 14 bases remaining between them. CDR3 residues: CSVARGGDYGYTF. The CDR3 DNA reads as TGCAGCGTGGCGCGTGGTGGTGACTATGGCTACACCTTC.

This sequence joins TRBV7-9 and TRBJ1-5; D uncertain. The V gene lost 2 bases and the J gene lost 2 bases, with 13 bases spanning the gap. The CDR3 runs to 16 residues. Germline CDR1 SEHNR, CDR2 FQNEAQ (reference sequence). The CDR3 coding sequence is TGTGCCAGCAGCTTATTCCGAGGGCCCGGCAATCAGCCCCAGCATTTT. Protein product: CASSLFRGPGNQPQHF.

The chain combines TRBV2 with TRBJ1-1, with a weak D call TRBD1 (5 bases). V gave up 7 bases and J gave up 3 bases, with 12 bases separating them. The CDR3 length is 13 residues. Per the germline V gene, CDR1 is SNHLY and CDR2 is FYNNEI. The CDR3, as DNA: TGTGCCAGCACCACATGGGGGGACACTGAAGCTTTCTTT. Residues: CASTTWGDTEAFF.

This clone came up a few times. As DNA, the CDR3 is TGCAGCGGCCAGCGGGGGGGGTCCTACAATGAGCAGTTCTTC. Its translation is CSGQRGGSYNEQFF. The chain carries TRBV29-1 and TRBJ2-1; TRBD2 aligns across 10 bases. The V and J ends lost 7 bases and 1 base, in that order; junction bases with no gene match: 4. Germline V lookup: CDR1 SQVTM, CDR2 ANQGSEA. This CDR3 spans 14 amino acids.

V is TRBV5-1 and J is TRBJ2-7; no clear D gene. The CDR3 has 14 amino acids. The V gene's germline CDR1 is SGHRS and CDR2 YFSETQ. Trimming cost V 4 bases and J 1 base, with 12 bases left between them. This CDR3 is CASSLEPPSYEQYF. The CDR3 coding sequence is TGCGCCAGCAGCCTGGAGCCACCTTCCTACGAGCAGTACTTC.

The chain couples TRBV30 to TRBJ2-7; no clear D gene. Trimming left V 4 bases short and J 1 base short, with 5 bases between. Germline loops: CDR1 GTSNPN, CDR2 SVGIG (reference sequence). CDR3 length: 11 amino acids. CDR3 sequence: CAWKGSYEQYF. In DNA form, the CDR3 reads TGTGCCTGGAAGGGTTCCTACGAGCAGTACTTC.

The V gene is TRBV30, the J gene TRBJ1-6; D unresolved. With 0 bases removed from V and 6 bases from J, the gap between germline ends came to 6 bases. In germline, CDR1 is GTSNPN, CDR2 SVGIG (reference sequence). The CDR3 runs to 13 residues. Here the CDR3 reads CAWSVTGNSPLHF. In DNA form, the CDR3 reads TGTGCCTGGAGTGTCACCGGTAATTCACCCCTCCACTTT.

Remarks on this clone: The junction shows a germline mismatch at one end, possibly a read error. V gene TRBV30 combines with J gene TRBJ2-1; 9 nucleotides agree with TRBD1. The CDR3 runs to 12 residues. Germline V gene data show CDR1 as GTSNPN and CDR2 as SVGIG (reference sequence). This CDR3 is CAWRDSGTGWIF. Here the CDR3 DNA reads TGTGCCTGGAGGGATTCCGGGACAGGGTGGATCTTC.

The rearrangement joins TRBV14 to TRBJ1-1; D is ambiguous. V was cut by 0 bases and J by 9 bases, with 11 bases left in between. The CDR3 is 13 amino acids. The germline gives CDR1 SGHDN, CDR2 FVKESK. CDR3 region: CASSQDRGFQAFF. The CDR3 bases are TGTGCCAGCAGCCAAGATAGAGGGTTTCAAGCTTTCTTT.

This clone occurred a few times. The chain uses TRBV5-1 and TRBJ1-1; TRBD1 is a possible D gene (6 bases). Germline CDR1 and CDR2: SGHRS and YFSETQ. Trimming took off 4 bases at V and 7 bases at J, with 17 bases between the two ends. The CDR3 loop spans 14 amino acids. The CDR3 spells CASSPGGPASEAFF. The CDR3 DNA sequence: TGCGCCAGCAGCCCGGGGGGCCCAGCAAGTGAAGCTTTCTTT.

DNA of the CDR3: TGTGCCTGGAGTTCACCCTACACTGAAGCTTTCTTT. Translation gives CAWSSPYTEAFF. The rearrangement links TRBV30 to TRBJ1-1; the D is unclear. CDR1 GTSNPN and CDR2 SVGIG come from the germline V gene (reference sequence). There are 12 residues in the CDR3. With 2 bases removed from V and 3 bases from J, the gap between germline ends came to 7 bases.

The chain combines TRBV5-6 with TRBJ2-7; 9 nucleotides agree with TRBD1. From germline, CDR1 is SGHDT and CDR2 YYEEEE. This CDR3 contains 15 residues. The junction had 6 bases not matched to a gene; V was cut back by 0 bases and J by 5 bases. CDR3 sequence (DNA): TGTGCCAGCAGCTTGGCTGGGACAGGGTCCCACGAGCAGTACTTC. Translation: CASSLAGTGSHEQYF. Complete variable domain (other parts from reference TRBV5-6 and TRBJ2-7): DAGVTQSPTHLIKTRGQQVTLRCSPKSGHDTVSWYQQALGQGPQFIFQYYEEEERQRGNFPDRFSGHQFPNYSSELNVNALLLGDSALYLCASSLAGTGSHEQYFGPGTRLTVT.

The CDR3 DNA is TGCGCCAGCAGCCAGTCTTGGACAGGGAATGAGAGGAATGAGCAGTTCTTC. This gives the protein CASSQSWTGNERNEQFF. The rearrangement joins TRBV4-1 to TRBJ2-1; TRBD1 matches 8 bases. The length of the CDR3 is 17 residues. The V gene's germline CDR1 is MGHRA and CDR2 YSYEKL. The ends lost 3 bases at V and 7 bases at J; junction bases unmatched: 14.

The V gene is TRBV30, the J gene TRBJ2-2, with TRBD1 matching 7 bases. Unmatched junction bases numbered 13, after V lost 3 bases and J lost 3 bases. The CDR3 is made up of 17 amino acids. CDR1 is GTSNPN and CDR2 is SVGIG in the germline V gene (reference sequence). In DNA form, the CDR3 reads TGTGCCTGGAGGGGCCGACAGGGTATAGAGGACACCGGGGAGCTGTTTTTT. This encodes CAWRGRQGIEDTGELFF.

This chain connects TRBV5-1 to TRBJ2-1; the D gene is possibly TRBD1 (5 bases). This CDR3 contains 17 residues. The ends were cut back, 1 base at V and 0 bases at J, with 14 bases in the middle. CDR1 SGHRS and CDR2 YFSETQ come from the germline V gene. The CDR3 loop reads CASSLTAGQSSYNEQFF. DNA for the CDR3: TGCGCCAGCAGCTTGACTGCCGGACAAAGCTCCTACAATGAGCAGTTCTTC.

This clone occurred once. The J gene is TRBJ2-7, the V gene TRBV29-1; D is possibly TRBD2 (5 bases). This CDR3 region has 13 residues. V was shortened by 5 bases and J by 3 bases, with 14 bases between the two germline ends. CDR1 is SQVTM and CDR2 is ANQGSEA in the germline V gene. The CDR3 DNA follows: TGCAGCGTTTCTGGACGGGGAATCTACGAGCAGTACTTC. Encoded protein: CSVSGRGIYEQYF.

The J gene is TRBJ2-1, the V gene TRBV30, with a weak D call TRBD2 (6 bases). Germline V CDR1 and CDR2: GTSNPN, SVGIG (reference sequence). Trimming stripped 0 bases from V and 7 bases from J, with 16 bases between. The CDR3 is 15 residues long. CDR3 bases: TGTGCCTGGAGTGTCGGGAGCGTTAATGGAAATGAGCAGTTCTTC. Protein sequence: CAWSVGSVNGNEQFF.

This chain connects TRBV29-1 to TRBJ1-5; a possible D gene is TRBD1 (6 bases). The CDR3 runs to 13 residues. Germline CDR1 is SQVTM and CDR2 is ANQGSEA. Trimming left V 4 bases short and J 1 base short, with 8 bases between. The CDR3 DNA follows: TGCAGCGTTGCTACAGGGAGCAATCAGCCCCAGCATTTT. Translated, it gives CSVATGSNQPQHF.